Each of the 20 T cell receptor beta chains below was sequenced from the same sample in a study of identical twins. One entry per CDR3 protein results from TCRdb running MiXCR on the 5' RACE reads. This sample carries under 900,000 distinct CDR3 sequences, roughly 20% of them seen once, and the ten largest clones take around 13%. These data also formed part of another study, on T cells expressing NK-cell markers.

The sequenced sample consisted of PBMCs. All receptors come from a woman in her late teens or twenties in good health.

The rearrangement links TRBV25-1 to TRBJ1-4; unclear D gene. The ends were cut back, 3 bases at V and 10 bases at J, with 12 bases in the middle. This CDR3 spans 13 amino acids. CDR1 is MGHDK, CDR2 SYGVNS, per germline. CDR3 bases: TGTGCCAGCAGTGATGGACCGGAAGGAAAACTGTTTTTT. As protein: CASSDGPEGKLFF.

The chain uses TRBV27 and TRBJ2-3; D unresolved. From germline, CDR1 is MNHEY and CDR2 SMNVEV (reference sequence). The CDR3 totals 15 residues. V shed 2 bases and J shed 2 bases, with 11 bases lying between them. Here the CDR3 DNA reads TGTGCCAGCAGTTTACGACCTTCCCTCACAGATACGCAGTATTTT. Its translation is CASSLRPSLTDTQYF.

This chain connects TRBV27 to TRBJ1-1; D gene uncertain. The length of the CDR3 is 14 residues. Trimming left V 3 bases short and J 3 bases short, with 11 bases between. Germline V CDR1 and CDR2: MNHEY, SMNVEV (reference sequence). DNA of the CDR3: TGTGCCAGCAGTTTTTTCGGCATGGACACTGAAGCTTTCTTT. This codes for CASSFFGMDTEAFF.

DNA of the CDR3: TGCGCCAGCAGCTTCCTGATGCAGGCTAGCGGGATGAATACGCAGTATTTT. Its translation: CASSFLMQASGMNTQYF. The chain employs TRBV5-1 and TRBJ2-3, with TRBD2 identical over 9 bases. V lost 2 bases, J lost 7 bases, and 14 bases stayed unmatched. CDR3 length equals 17 residues. CDR1 and CDR2 from the germline V gene are SGHRS and YFSETQ.

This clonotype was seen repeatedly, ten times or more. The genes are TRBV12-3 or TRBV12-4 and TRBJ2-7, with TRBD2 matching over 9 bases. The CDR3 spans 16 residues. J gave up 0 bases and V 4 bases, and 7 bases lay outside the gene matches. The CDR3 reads CASSSNAGGGSYEQYF. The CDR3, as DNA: TGTGCCAGCAGTTCCAACGCGGGAGGGGGCTCCTACGAGCAGTACTTC.

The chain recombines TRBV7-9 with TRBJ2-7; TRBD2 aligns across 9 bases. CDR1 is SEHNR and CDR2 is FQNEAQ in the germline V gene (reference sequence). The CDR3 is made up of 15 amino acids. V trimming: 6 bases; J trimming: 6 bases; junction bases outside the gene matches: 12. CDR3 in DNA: TGTGCCAGCAGTCTAGACCTAGCGGGGTTCGCCGAGCAGTACTTC. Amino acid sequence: CASSLDLAGFAEQYF.

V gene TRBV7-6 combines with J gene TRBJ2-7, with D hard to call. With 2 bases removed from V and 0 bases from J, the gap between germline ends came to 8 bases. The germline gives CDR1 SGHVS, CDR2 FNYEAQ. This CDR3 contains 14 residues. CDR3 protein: CASSLMADSYEQYF. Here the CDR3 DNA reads TGTGCCAGCAGCTTAATGGCAGACTCCTACGAGCAGTACTTC.

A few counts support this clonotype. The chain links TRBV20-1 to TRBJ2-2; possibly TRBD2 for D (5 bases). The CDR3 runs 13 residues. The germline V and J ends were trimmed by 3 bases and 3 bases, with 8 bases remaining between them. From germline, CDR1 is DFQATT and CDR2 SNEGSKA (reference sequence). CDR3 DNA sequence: TGCAGTGCTAGCCAGGAGGACACCGGGGAGCTGTTTTTT. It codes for CSASQEDTGELFF.

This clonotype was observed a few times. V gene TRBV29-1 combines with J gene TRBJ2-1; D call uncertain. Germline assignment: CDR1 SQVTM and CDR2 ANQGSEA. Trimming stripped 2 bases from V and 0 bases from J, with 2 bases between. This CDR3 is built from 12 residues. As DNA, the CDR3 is TGCAGCGTTGAATCCTCCTACAATGAGCAGTTCTTC. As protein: CSVESSYNEQFF.

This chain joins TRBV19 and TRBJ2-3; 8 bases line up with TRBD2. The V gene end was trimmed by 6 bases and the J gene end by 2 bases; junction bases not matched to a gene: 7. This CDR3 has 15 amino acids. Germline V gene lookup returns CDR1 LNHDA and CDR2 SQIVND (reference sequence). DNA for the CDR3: TGTGCCAGTAGCATCATAGCGGGACTCACAGATACGCAGTATTTT. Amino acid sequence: CASSIIAGLTDTQYF.

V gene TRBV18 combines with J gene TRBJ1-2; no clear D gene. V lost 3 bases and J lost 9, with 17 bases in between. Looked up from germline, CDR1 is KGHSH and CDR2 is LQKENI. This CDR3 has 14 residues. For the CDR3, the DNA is TGTGCCAGCTCACCCTCCCGAGAGCTGTATAGCTACACCTTC. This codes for CASSPSRELYSYTF.

The DNA of the CDR3 is TGTGCCACCAGCCTCCAGAGAGGGGAAGCTTTCTTT. It translates to CATSLQRGEAFF. This sequence joins TRBV15 and TRBJ1-1; unclear D gene. The CDR3 sequence is 12 residues long. CDR1 and CDR2 (germline): LNHNV, YYDKDF (reference sequence). Trimming shortened V by 5 bases and J by 8 bases, and 12 bases separated the two germline ends. Full variable domain (missing parts from reference TRBV15 and TRBJ1-1): DAMVIQNPRYQVTQFGKPVTLSCSQTLNHNVMYWYQQKSSQAPKLLFHYYDKDFNNEADTPDNFQSRRPNTSFCFLDIRSPGLGDTAMYLCATSLQRGEAFFGQGTRLTVV.

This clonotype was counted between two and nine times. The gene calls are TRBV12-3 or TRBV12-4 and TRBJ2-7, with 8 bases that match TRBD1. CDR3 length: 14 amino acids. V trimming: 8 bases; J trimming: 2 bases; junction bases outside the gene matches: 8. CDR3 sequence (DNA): TGTGCCAGCGGACAGGGTATACCACCCTACGAGCAGTACTTC. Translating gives CASGQGIPPYEQYF.

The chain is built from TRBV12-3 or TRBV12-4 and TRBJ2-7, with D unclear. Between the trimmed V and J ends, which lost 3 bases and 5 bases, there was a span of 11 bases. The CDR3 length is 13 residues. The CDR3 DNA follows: TGTGCCAGCAGTTTGAGTCGGATCGACGAGCAGTACTTC. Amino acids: CASSLSRIDEQYF.

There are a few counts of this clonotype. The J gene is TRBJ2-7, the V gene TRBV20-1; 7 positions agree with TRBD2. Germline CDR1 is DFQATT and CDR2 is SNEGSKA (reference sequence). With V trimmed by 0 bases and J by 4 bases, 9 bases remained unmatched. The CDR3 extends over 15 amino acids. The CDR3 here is CSARDWSSGRYEQYF. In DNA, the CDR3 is TGCAGTGCTAGAGATTGGTCTAGCGGCCGTTACGAGCAGTACTTC.

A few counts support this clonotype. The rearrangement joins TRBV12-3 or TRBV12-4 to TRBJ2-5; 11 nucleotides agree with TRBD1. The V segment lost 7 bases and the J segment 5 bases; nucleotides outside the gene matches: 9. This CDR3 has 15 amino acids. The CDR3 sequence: CASTPGRTGGETQYF. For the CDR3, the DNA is TGTGCCAGCACCCCAGGCCGGACAGGGGGCGAGACCCAGTACTTC.

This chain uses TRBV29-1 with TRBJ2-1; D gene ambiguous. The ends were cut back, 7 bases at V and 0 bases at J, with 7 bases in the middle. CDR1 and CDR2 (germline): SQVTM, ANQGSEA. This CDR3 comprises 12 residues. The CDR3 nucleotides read TGCAGCGCGACGAGCTCCTACAATGAGCAGTTCTTC. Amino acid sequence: CSATSSYNEQFF.

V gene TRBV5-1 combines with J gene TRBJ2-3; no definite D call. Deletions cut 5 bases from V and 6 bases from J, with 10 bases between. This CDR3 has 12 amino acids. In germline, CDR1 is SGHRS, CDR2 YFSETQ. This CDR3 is CASSKPADTQYF. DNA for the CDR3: TGCGCCAGCAGTAAACCGGCGGATACGCAGTATTTT.

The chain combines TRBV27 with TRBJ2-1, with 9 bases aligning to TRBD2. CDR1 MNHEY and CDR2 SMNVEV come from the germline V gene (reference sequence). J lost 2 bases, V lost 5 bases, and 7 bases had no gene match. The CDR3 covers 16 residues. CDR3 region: CASSGHSGSPYNEQFF. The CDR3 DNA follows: TGTGCCAGCAGTGGACATAGCGGGAGCCCCTACAATGAGCAGTTCTTC.

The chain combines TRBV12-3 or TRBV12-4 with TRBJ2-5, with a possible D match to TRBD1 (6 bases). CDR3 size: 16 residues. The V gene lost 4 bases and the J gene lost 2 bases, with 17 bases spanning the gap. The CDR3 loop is CASSSPGHLLQETQYF. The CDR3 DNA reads TGTGCCAGCAGTTCCCCGGGACACCTCCTGCAAGAGACCCAGTACTTC.